The 25 T cell receptor beta chains in this list originate from one sample, sequenced in a study of T-cell reconstitution after alpha-beta-depleted transplantation in children. Preparation of the TCRbeta library involved a method that used unique molecular identifiers. Using its own MiXCR run on the PCR reads, TCRdb lists one record per CDR3 protein. The table records about 280,000 distinct CDR3 sequences, around 10% of them present only once. The sample here was peripheral blood, taken 180 days after TCRalphabeta/CD19-depleted stem cell transplant. Every receptor here comes from a male patient between 2 and 9 years old who had a stem cell transplant for chronic granulomatous disease, so the T cells may come from the graft donor.

The gene calls are TRBV16 and TRBJ2-1; D is tentatively TRBD1 or TRBD2 (5 bases each). CDR1 and CDR2 (germline): KGHSY, FQNENV. The CDR3 runs 15 residues. V gave up 11 bases and J gave up 8 bases, with 25 bases separating them. The CDR3 sequence is CACCQGPLGTDEQFF. The CDR3 nucleotides are TGTGCCTGCTGCCAAGGGCCATTGGGGACCGATGAGCAGTTCTTC. The variable domain in full, with the rest retrieved from reference TRBV16 and TRBJ2-1, is GEEVAQTPKHLVRGEGQKAKLYCAPIKGHSYVFWYQQVLKNEFKFLISFQNENVFDETGMPKERFSAKCLPNSPCSLEIQATKLEDSAVYFCACCQGPLGTDEQFFGPGTRLTVL.

A few counts support this clonotype. The chain employs TRBV28 and TRBJ2-2, with 8 bases matching TRBD2. After removal of 9 bases from V and 0 bases from J, the junction contained 15 bases not matched to a gene. The CDR3 is 18 amino acids. CDR1 and CDR2 from the germline V gene are MDHEN and SYDVKM. In DNA, the CDR3 is TGTGCCAGTCGGCATCTCGAACCGGGACTAGCGAACACCGGGGAGCTGTTTTTT. It translates to CASRHLEPGLANTGELFF.

This clonotype was seen ten or more times. The chain carries TRBV19 and TRBJ2-2, with 7 bases identical to TRBD2. CDR1 LNHDA and CDR2 SQIVND come from the germline V gene (reference sequence). The CDR3 has 17 amino acids. V shed 3 bases, J shed 3 bases, and the junction held 10 bases outside the gene matches. The CDR3 reads CASSMPVLAGDTGELFF. DNA for the CDR3: TGTGCCAGTAGTATGCCAGTTCTCGCGGGAGACACCGGGGAGCTGTTTTTT. The variable domain in full, completed from reference TRBV19 and TRBJ2-2, reads DGGITQSPKYLFRKEGQNVTLSCEQNLNHDAMYWYRQDPGQGLRLIYYSQIVNDFQKGDIAEGYSVSREKKESFPLTVTSAQKNPTAFYLCASSMPVLAGDTGELFFGEGSRLTVL.

The V and J genes are TRBV28 and TRBJ2-7; the match to TRBD1 covers 7 bases. Germline CDR1 reads MDHEN; CDR2 reads SYDVKM. This CDR3 spans 13 amino acids. The V and J ends lost 10 bases and 2 bases, in that order; junction bases with no gene match: 8. CDR3 sequence: CATTDREPYEQYF. The CDR3, as DNA: TGTGCCACCACCGACAGGGAACCCTACGAGCAGTACTTC.

This clonotype was found many times. The V gene is TRBV29-1, the J gene TRBJ2-3; no clear D gene. Germline V CDR1 and CDR2: SQVTM, ANQGSEA. V was clipped by 1 base and J by 8 bases, with 13 bases between them. The CDR3 length is 13 residues. The CDR3 DNA follows: TGCAGCGTTGAAGCGACTGAACTTGGTACGCAGTATTTT. Protein sequence: CSVEATELGTQYF.

Ten or more counts support this clonotype. V and J are TRBV5-1 and TRBJ2-1, with TRBD2 matching over 11 bases. In germline, CDR1 is SGHRS, CDR2 YFSETQ. Trimming removed 3 bases from V and 6 bases from J; junction bases left unmatched: 8. The CDR3 is 16 residues long. The CDR3 protein is CASSSTTSGESNEQFF. The DNA for the CDR3 is TGCGCCAGCAGCTCCACGACTAGCGGGGAAAGCAATGAGCAGTTCTTC.

The sample holds many counts of this clonotype. The rearrangement uses TRBV3-1 and TRBJ2-5; 7 bases line up with TRBD2. Losses at the gene ends were 0 bases for V and 9 bases for J; bases not matched to a gene: 7. Germline CDR1 and CDR2: LGHDT and YNNKEL (reference sequence). This CDR3 has 14 amino acids. The DNA of the CDR3 is TGTGCCAGCAGCCAAGATAATAGCGGGTGGTCCCAGTACTTC. Protein: CASSQDNSGWSQYF.

This clonotype appeared many times. The V gene is TRBV30, the J gene TRBJ2-3, with 12 bases fitting TRBD2. Germline loops: CDR1 GTSNPN, CDR2 SVGIG (reference sequence). This CDR3 is built from 19 residues. The junction had 13 bases not matched to a gene; V was cut back by 3 bases and J by 0 bases. Here the CDR3 DNA reads TGTGCCTGGAGCGGTGGGTTGACTAGCGGGAGCAGGAGCACAGATACGCAGTATTTT. Amino acid sequence: CAWSGGLTSGSRSTDTQYF.

This clonotype has a count of ten or more. The chain uses TRBV27 and TRBJ2-3; TRBD1 matches 9 bases. CDR3 length: 15 amino acids. V lost 4 bases and J lost 2; bases outside the gene matches: 4. Per the germline V gene, CDR1 is MNHEY and CDR2 is SMNVEV (reference sequence). The CDR3 DNA reads TGTGCCAGCAGTTCCCGGACAGGGGTCACAGATACGCAGTATTTT. Residues: CASSSRTGVTDTQYF.

On this clonotype itself: A much larger clone differs from this one at a single base, so this may be a read error. The chain is built from TRBV12-3 or TRBV12-4 and TRBJ2-1; possible D gene TRBD2, 7 bases. CDR3 length equals 16 residues. V was trimmed by 5 bases and J by 10 bases, leaving 24 bases between them. As DNA, the CDR3 is TGTGCCAGCAGTCCGGCGGGGGCGCGGAGGAGGAGGGAGCAGTTCTTC. Translated, it gives CASSPAGARRRREQFF.

This clonotype was observed many times. J is TRBJ2-1 and V is TRBV18, with 8 bases aligning to TRBD1. Germline trimming cut 3 bases from V and 9 bases from J; bases unmatched to any gene: 13. CDR1 is KGHSH, CDR2 LQKENI, per germline. The CDR3 consists of 16 residues. DNA of the CDR3: TGTGCCAGCTCACCCCTCTCGCGTCAGGGGGCGAGTGAGCAGTTCTTC. Protein: CASSPLSRQGASEQFF.

This clonotype was detected ten times or more. The V and J genes are TRBV7-6 and TRBJ2-7; 11 bases agree with TRBD1. The CDR3 runs 15 residues. V shed 4 bases, J shed 6 bases, and the junction held 8 bases outside the gene matches. Per germline, CDR1 SGHVS and CDR2 FNYEAQ. CDR3 in amino acids: CASSSSRDRGSEQYF. The CDR3 DNA reads TGTGCCAGCAGCTCCTCCCGGGACAGGGGGTCCGAGCAGTACTTC.

This clonotype turned up a few times. A single base separates this from a much larger clone, so it may be a read error. The chain links TRBV20-1 to TRBJ1-5; no reliable D call. The CDR3 runs 17 residues. Germline loops: CDR1 DFQATT, CDR2 SNEGSKA (reference sequence). CDR3 region: CCATRNQRFLGNQPQHF. The CDR3, as DNA: TGCTGTGCTACGCGGAATCAGCGGTTTTTGGGCAATCAGCCCCAGCATTTT.

There are many counts of this clonotype. This chain connects TRBV7-8 to TRBJ2-2, with 7 bases lining up with TRBD2. CDR3 length: 17 amino acids. Trimming removed 5 bases from V and 2 bases from J; junction bases left unmatched: 11. The germline V gene encodes CDR1 SGHVS and CDR2 FQNEAQ. CDR3 loop: CASSTTGLRPNTGELFF. CDR3 in DNA: TGTGCCAGCAGCACGACGGGACTACGGCCTAACACCGGGGAGCTGTTTTTT.

This clonotype has at least ten counts. V usage is TRBV5-1 and J usage is TRBJ2-7, with 7 nucleotides matching TRBD2. After removal of 0 bases from V and 3 bases from J, the junction contained 9 bases not matched to a gene. Germline V gene sequence: CDR1 SGHRS, CDR2 YFSETQ. CDR3 length equals 16 residues. Here the CDR3 reads CASSLATSGTIYEQYF. The CDR3 region has the DNA TGCGCCAGCAGCTTGGCAACCAGCGGGACCATCTACGAGCAGTACTTC. The whole variable domain, filled in from reference TRBV5-1 and TRBJ2-7, reads KAGVTQTPRYLIKTRGQQVTLSCSPISGHRSVSWYQQTPGQGLQFLFEYFSETQRNKGNFPGRFSGRQFSNSRSEMNVSTLELGDSALYLCASSLATSGTIYEQYFGPGTRLTVT.

This clonotype was recorded at least ten times. The chain uses TRBV11-2 and TRBJ1-1; TRBD1 is a possible D gene (6 bases). Germline assignment: CDR1 SGHAT and CDR2 FQNNGV. Trimming pared 3 bases from V and 3 bases from J, leaving 8 bases between. CDR3 size: 13 residues. The CDR3 protein is CASSFKGDTEAFF. The CDR3 DNA is TGTGCCAGCAGCTTTAAGGGGGACACTGAAGCTTTCTTT.

There are many counts of this clonotype. The chain recombines TRBV7-8 with TRBJ2-2, with D possibly TRBD2 on 5 matching bases. V was trimmed by 4 bases and J by 1 base, leaving 13 bases between them. This CDR3 is 16 amino acids long. CDR1 SGHVS and CDR2 FQNEAQ come from the germline V gene. CDR3 loop: CASSSYRDRNTGELFF. CDR3 DNA: TGTGCCAGCAGCTCGTACCGGGATCGGAACACCGGGGAGCTGTTTTTT.

Many counts were recorded for this clonotype. The genes are TRBV7-6 and TRBJ2-5; the D gene is possibly TRBD2 (6 bases). CDR1 is SGHVS, CDR2 FNYEAQ, per germline. There are 13 residues in the CDR3. V was cut by 4 bases and J by 5 bases, with 11 bases left in between. CDR3 nucleotide sequence: TGTGCCAGCAGCTCCCGGCGGGACGAGACCCAGTACTTC. Translated: CASSSRRDETQYF.

This clonotype was counted many times. This chain connects TRBV7-2 to TRBJ2-7; D may be TRBD1 (6 bases). This CDR3 spans 16 amino acids. Trimming cost V 2 bases and J 2 bases, with 16 bases left between them. CDR1 is SGHTA, CDR2 FQGNSA, per germline. Here the CDR3 reads CASSLYGTPGAYEQYF. The CDR3 nucleotides read TGTGCCAGCAGCTTATATGGGACACCCGGGGCCTACGAGCAGTACTTC.

This clonotype was seen at least ten times. The chain uses TRBV11-2 and TRBJ2-4; either TRBD1 or TRBD2 may fit D (5 bases each). V dropped 1 base and J dropped 14 bases, with 18 bases sitting between them. CDR3 length: 14 amino acids. Germline V CDR1 and CDR2: SGHAT, FQNNGV. The chain's CDR3 is CASSLGSRGEQKYF. As DNA, the CDR3 is TGTGCCAGCAGCTTAGGCTCTAGAGGGGAGCAGAAGTACTTC.

The chain recombines TRBV7-9 with TRBJ1-1; no definite D call. The CDR3 is made up of 10 amino acids. From germline, CDR1 is SEHNR and CDR2 FQNEAQ (reference sequence). The ends were cut back, 1 base at V and 10 bases at J, with 4 bases in the middle. As DNA, the CDR3 is TGTGCCAGCAGCTTAGTGGGAGCTTTCTTT. This translates into CASSLVGAFF.

Ten or more counts support this clonotype. The chain recombines TRBV6-1 with TRBJ1-1, with TRBD1 matching over 7 bases. The CDR3 sequence is 15 residues long. After removal of 6 bases from V and 5 bases from J, the junction contained 12 bases not matched to a gene. CDR1 is MNHNS and CDR2 is SASEGT in the germline V gene. The CDR3 region is CASRETGLGRTEAFF. The CDR3 region has the DNA TGTGCCAGCAGAGAGACAGGGTTGGGTAGAACTGAAGCTTTCTTT.

This clonotype was counted ten times or more. The rearrangement uses TRBV5-1 and TRBJ2-7; D is uncertain. The CDR3 covers 15 residues. Germline lookup yields CDR1 SGHRS and CDR2 YFSETQ. Between the trimmed V and J ends, which lost 0 bases and 2 bases, there was a span of 12 bases. Written as DNA, the CDR3 is TGCGCCAGCAGCTTGGGCATTTCCGCCACCTACGAGCAGTACTTC. Residues: CASSLGISATYEQYF. The full variable domain, completed using reference TRBV5-1 and TRBJ2-7, is KAGVTQTPRYLIKTRGQQVTLSCSPISGHRSVSWYQQTPGQGLQFLFEYFSETQRNKGNFPGRFSGRQFSNSRSEMNVSTLELGDSALYLCASSLGISATYEQYFGPGTRLTVT.

This clonotype was observed many times. This chain links TRBV20-1 with TRBJ1-5, with D maybe TRBD1 (5 bases). Looked up from germline, CDR1 is DFQATT and CDR2 is SNEGSKA (reference sequence). The CDR3 is made up of 13 amino acids. Trimming pared 2 bases from V and 4 bases from J, leaving 9 bases between. The CDR3 protein is CSARSEGNQPQHF. In nucleotides, the CDR3 is TGCAGTGCTAGATCGGAGGGGAATCAGCCCCAGCATTTT.

This clonotype was counted ten times or more. The chain recombines TRBV6-5 with TRBJ2-1; D is perhaps TRBD2 (5 bases). The CDR3 is 15 residues long. Germline V CDR1 and CDR2: MNHEY, SVGAGI. Trimming pared 4 bases from V and 7 bases from J, leaving 17 bases between. The CDR3 reads CASSSLSSRLNEQFF. DNA of the CDR3: TGTGCCAGCAGTTCGTTGTCTAGCAGGCTTAATGAGCAGTTCTTC.